This T cell receptor (beta chain) was documented in a study of vaccination and CD4 T cells after COVID-19. Study as a whole: Sampling after COVID took place at a median of about 91 days (range 35 to 161) following diagnosis. Study results and caveats: Relatively few convalescent patients were studied; early post-infection timepoints were not included.

Specified treatment: roughly 10-day PBMC culture with coronavirus spike peptide pools or control peptides (ViraFEST assay). With peptide pools, ViraFEST first expanded antigen-specific T cells and afterwards sequenced their TCRs. Per-well cultures of millions of PBMCs received 9.5 to 10 IU/ml IL-2 and around 9.3 ug/ml peptide pools. A word on this clonotype: Its target is not known.

Cultured CD4+ T cell DNA underwent sequencing with the Oncomine TCR Beta short-read assay. TCRdb processed the PCR reads anew with MiXCR; each CDR3 protein has one entry. Of over 7,500 distinct CDR3 sequences in the sample, approximately 25% were seen once. The CDR3 runs to 15 residues. The V end was cut by 3 bases, the J end by 0 bases, with 6 bases between. Germline V gene lookup returns CDR1 KGHSH and CDR2 LQKENI. The receptor's source is a human donor who had recovered from COVID-19. This material consisted of CD4+ T cells from blood, cultured in vitro, taken after SARS-CoV-2 vaccination. The chain couples TRBV18 to TRBJ2-6; no firm D call. The CDR3 loop reads CASSPAGSGANVLTF. CDR3 nucleotide sequence: TGTGCCAGCTCACCGGCAGGCTCTGGGGCCAACGTCCTGACTTTC. Based on the CDR3 plus reference TRBV18 and TRBJ2-6, the full variable domain is NAGVMQNPRHLVRRRGQEARLRCSPMKGHSHVYWYRQLPEEGLKFMVYLQKENIIDESGMPKERFSAEFPKEGPSILRIQQVVRGDSAAYFCASSPAGSGANVLTFGAGSRLTVL.